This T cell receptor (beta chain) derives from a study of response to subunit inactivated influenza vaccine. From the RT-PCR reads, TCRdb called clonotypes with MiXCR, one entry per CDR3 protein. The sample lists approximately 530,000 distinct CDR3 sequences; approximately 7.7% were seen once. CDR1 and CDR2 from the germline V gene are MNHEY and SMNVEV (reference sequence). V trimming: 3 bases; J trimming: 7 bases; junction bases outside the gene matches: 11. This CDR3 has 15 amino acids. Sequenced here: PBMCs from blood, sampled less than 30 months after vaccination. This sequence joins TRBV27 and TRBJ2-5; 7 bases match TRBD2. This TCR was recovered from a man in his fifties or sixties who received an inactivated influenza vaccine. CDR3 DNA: TGTGCCAGCAGTTTTGACCCCGGGACGGGGGGGACCCAGTACTTC. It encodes CASSFDPGTGGTQYF.